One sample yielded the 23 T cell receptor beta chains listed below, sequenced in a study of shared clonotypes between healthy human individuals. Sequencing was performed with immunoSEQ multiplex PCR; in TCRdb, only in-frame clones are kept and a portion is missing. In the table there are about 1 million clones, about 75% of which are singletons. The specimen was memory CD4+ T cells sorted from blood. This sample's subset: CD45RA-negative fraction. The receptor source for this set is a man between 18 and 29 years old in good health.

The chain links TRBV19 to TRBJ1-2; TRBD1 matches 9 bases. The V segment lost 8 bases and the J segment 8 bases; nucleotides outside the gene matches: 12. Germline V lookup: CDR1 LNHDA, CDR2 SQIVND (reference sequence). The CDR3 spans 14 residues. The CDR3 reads CASHRRDREFGYTF. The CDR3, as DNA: TGTGCCAGTCACCGCCGGGACAGGGAATTCGGCTACACCTTC.

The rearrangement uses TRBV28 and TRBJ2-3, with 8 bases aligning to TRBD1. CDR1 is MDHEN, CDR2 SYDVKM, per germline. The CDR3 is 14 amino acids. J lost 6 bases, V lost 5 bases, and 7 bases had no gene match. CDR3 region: CASSTQTGVDTQYF. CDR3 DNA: TGTGCCAGCAGTACACAGACAGGGGTCGATACGCAGTATTTT. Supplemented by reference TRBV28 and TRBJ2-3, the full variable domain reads DVKVTQSSRYLVKRTGEKVFLECVQDMDHENMFWYRQDPGLGLRLIYFSYDVKMKEKGDIPEGYSVSREKKERFSLILESASTNQTSMYLCASSTQTGVDTQYFGPGTRLTVL.

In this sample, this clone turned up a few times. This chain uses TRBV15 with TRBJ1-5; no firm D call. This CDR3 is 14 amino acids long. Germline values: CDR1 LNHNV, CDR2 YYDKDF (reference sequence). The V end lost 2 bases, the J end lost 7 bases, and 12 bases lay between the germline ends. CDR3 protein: CATSRKSDGQPQHF. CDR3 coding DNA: TGTGCCACCAGCAGAAAAAGTGACGGGCAGCCCCAGCATTTT.

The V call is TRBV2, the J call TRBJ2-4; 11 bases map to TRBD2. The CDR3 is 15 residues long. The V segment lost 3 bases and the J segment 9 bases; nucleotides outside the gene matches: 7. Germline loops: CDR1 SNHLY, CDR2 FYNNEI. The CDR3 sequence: CASSESSGRLGIQYF. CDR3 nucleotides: TGTGCCAGCAGTGAGTCTAGCGGGAGGCTGGGCATTCAGTACTTC.

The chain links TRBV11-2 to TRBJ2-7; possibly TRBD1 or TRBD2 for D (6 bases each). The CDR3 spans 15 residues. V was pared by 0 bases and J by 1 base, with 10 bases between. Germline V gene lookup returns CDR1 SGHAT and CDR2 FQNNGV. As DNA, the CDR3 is TGTGCCAGCAGCTTAGAGGGGGGCAAATCCTACGAGCAGTACTTC. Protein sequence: CASSLEGGKSYEQYF.

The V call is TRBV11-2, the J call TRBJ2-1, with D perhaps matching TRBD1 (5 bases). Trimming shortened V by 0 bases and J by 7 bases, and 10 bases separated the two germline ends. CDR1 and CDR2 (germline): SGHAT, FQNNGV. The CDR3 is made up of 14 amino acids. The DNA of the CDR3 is TGTGCCAGCAGCTTAGAACGAGACAGAAATGAGCAGTTCTTC. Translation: CASSLERDRNEQFF.

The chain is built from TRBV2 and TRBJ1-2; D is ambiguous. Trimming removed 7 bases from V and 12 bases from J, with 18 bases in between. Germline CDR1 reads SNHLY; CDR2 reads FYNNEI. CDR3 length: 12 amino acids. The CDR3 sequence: CASKPFGLGDTF. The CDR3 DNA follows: TGTGCCAGCAAGCCGTTTGGGTTGGGCGACACCTTC.

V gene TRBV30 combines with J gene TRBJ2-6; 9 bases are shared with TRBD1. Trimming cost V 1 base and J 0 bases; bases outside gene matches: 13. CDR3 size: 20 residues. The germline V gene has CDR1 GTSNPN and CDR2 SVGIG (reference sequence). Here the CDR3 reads CAWSDPGLGTGYSGANVLTF. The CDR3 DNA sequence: TGTGCCTGGAGTGACCCCGGCTTAGGGACAGGGTACTCTGGGGCCAACGTCCTGACTTTC.

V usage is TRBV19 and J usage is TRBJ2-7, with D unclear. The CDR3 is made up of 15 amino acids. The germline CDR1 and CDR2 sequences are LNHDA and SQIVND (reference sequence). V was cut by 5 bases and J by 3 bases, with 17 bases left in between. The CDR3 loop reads CASSPGGYPNYEQYF. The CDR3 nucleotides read TGTGCCAGTAGTCCGGGCGGCTATCCGAACTACGAGCAGTACTTC.

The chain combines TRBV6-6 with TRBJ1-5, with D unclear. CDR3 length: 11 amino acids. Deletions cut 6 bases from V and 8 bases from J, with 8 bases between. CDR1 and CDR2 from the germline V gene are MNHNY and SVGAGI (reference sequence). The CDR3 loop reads CASSHGEPQHF. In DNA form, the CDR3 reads TGTGCCAGCAGCCATGGGGAGCCCCAGCATTTT.

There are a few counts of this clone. CDR3 DNA sequence: TGCGCCAGCAGCCCCGTAGGAGGGACCGGGGAGCTGTTTTTT. Its protein is CASSPVGGTGELFF. The genes are TRBV5-1 and TRBJ2-2; possible D gene TRBD2, 6 bases. CDR1 is SGHRS and CDR2 is YFSETQ in the germline V gene. Trimming removed 4 bases at V and 5 bases at J, with 12 bases between. CDR3 length equals 14 residues.

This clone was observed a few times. The CDR3 here is CSVAQGGVETQYF. The CDR3 DNA follows: TGCAGCGTTGCACAGGGTGGGGTGGAGACCCAGTACTTC. The chain is built from TRBV29-1 and TRBJ2-5; a possible D gene is TRBD1 (6 bases). This CDR3 comprises 13 residues. In germline, CDR1 is SQVTM, CDR2 ANQGSEA. V dropped 4 bases and J dropped 5 bases, with 14 bases sitting between them.

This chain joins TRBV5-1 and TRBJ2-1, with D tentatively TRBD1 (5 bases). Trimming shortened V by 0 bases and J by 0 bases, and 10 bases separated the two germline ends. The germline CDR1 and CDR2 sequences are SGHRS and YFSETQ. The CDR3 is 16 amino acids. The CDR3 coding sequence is TGCGCCAGCAGCTTGGCCACAGGAAGCTCCTACAATGAGCAGTTCTTC. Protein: CASSLATGSSYNEQFF. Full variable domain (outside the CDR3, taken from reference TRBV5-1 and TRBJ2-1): KAGVTQTPRYLIKTRGQQVTLSCSPISGHRSVSWYQQTPGQGLQFLFEYFSETQRNKGNFPGRFSGRQFSNSRSEMNVSTLELGDSALYLCASSLATGSSYNEQFFGPGTRLTVL.

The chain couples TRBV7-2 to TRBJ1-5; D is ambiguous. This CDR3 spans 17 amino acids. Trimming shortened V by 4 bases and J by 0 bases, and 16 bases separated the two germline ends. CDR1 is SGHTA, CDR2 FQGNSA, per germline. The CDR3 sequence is CASSSGFFQSSNQPQHF. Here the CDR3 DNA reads TGTGCCAGCAGCTCCGGCTTTTTTCAATCTAGCAATCAGCCCCAGCATTTT.

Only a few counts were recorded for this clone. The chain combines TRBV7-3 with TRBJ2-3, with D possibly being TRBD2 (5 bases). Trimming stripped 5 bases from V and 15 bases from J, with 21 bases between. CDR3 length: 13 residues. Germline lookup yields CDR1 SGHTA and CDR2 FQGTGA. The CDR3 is CASSPSLPGTVYF. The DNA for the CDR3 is TGTGCCAGCAGCCCTAGCTTACCGGGCACGGTATATTTT. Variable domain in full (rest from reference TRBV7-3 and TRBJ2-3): GAGVSQTPSNKVTEKGKYVELRCDPISGHTALYWYRQSLGQGPEFLIYFQGTGAADDSGLPNDRFFAVRPEGSVSTLKIQRTERGDSAVYLCASSPSLPGTVYFGPGTRLTVL.

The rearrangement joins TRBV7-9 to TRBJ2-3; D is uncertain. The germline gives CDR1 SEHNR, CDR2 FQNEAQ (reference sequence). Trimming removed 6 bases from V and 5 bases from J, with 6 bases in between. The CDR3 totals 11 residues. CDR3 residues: CASRRVDTQYF. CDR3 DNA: TGTGCCAGCAGACGAGTAGATACGCAGTATTTT.

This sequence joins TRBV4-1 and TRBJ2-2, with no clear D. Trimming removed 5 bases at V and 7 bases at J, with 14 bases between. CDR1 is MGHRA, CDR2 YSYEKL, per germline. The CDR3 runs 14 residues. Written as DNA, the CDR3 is TGCGCCAGCAGCTCCACTCCCCTAGTCGGGGAGCTGTTTTTT. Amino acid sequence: CASSSTPLVGELFF.

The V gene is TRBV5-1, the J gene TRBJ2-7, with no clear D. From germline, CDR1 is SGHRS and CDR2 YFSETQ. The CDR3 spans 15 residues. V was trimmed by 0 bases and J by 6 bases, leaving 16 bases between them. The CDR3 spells CASSLEWTPGGEQYF. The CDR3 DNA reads TGCGCCAGCAGCTTGGAGTGGACGCCAGGTGGCGAGCAGTACTTC.

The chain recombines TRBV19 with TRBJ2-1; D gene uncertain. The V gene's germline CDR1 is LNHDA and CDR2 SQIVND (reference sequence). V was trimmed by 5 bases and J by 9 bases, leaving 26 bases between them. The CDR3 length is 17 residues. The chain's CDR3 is CASSQHAPPLGWGEQFF. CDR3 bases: TGTGCCAGTAGTCAACACGCACCCCCGTTGGGATGGGGTGAGCAGTTCTTC.

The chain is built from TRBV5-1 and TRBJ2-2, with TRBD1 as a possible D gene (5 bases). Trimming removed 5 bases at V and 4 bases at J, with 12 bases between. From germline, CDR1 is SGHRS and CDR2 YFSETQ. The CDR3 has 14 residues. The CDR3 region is CASSEVTVTGELFF. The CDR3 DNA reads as TGCGCCAGCAGTGAAGTGACAGTCACCGGGGAGCTGTTTTTT.

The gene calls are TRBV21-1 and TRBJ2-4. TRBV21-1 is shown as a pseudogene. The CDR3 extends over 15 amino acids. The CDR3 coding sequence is TGTGCCAGCAGAAGGGCGCCCGTCCGACTTTCCATTCAGTACTTC. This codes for CASRRAPVRLSIQYF.

CDR3 in DNA: TGTGCCAGCAGCTTCTTAGCGAGCAATCAGCCCCAGCATTTT. It codes for CASSFLASNQPQHF. V and J are TRBV7-2 and TRBJ1-5; D call uncertain. Germline V lookup: CDR1 SGHTA, CDR2 FQGNSA. The CDR3 totals 14 residues. V dropped 3 bases and J dropped 1 base, with 7 bases sitting between them.

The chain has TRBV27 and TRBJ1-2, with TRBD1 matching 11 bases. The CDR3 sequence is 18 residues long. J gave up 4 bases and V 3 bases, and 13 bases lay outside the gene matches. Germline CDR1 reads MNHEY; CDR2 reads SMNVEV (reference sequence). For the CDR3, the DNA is TGTGCCAGCAGTTTGCATACCGGGACAGGGGGTGGCTTCTATGGCTACACCTTC. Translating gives CASSLHTGTGGGFYGYTF.